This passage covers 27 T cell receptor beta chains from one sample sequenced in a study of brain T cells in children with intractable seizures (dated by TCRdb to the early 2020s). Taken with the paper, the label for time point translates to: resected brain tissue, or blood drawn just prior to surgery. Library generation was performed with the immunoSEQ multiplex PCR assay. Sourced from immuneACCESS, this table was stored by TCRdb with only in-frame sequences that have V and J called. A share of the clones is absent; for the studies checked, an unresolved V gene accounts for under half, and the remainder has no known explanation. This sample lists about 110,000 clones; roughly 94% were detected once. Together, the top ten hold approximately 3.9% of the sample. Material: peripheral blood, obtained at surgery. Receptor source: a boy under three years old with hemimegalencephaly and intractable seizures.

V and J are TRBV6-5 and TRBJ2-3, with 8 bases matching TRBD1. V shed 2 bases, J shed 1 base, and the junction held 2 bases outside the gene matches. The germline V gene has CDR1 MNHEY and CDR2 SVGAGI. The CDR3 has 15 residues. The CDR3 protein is CASSYPTGGTDTQYF. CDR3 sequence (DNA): TGTGCCAGCAGTTACCCGACAGGGGGCACAGATACGCAGTATTTT.

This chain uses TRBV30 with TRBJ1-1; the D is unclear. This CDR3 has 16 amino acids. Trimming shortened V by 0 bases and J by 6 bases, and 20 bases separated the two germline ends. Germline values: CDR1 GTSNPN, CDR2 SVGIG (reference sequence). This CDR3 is CAWSVPPLVRVPEAFF. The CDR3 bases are TGTGCCTGGAGTGTACCCCCTTTAGTGAGGGTGCCTGAAGCTTTCTTT.

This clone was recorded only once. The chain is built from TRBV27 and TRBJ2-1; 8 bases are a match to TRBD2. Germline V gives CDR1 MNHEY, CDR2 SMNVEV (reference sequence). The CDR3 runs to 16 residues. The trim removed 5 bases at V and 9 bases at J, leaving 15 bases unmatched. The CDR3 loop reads CASSTPSGGRWVEQFF. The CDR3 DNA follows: TGTGCCAGCAGTACCCCCTCTGGCGGGAGGTGGGTTGAGCAGTTCTTC.

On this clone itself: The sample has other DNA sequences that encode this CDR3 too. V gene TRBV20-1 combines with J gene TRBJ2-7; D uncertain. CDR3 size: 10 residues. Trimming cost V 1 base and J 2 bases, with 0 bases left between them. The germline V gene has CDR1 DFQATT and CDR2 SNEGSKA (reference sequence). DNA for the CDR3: TGCAGTGCTAGAGCCTACGAGCAGTACTTC. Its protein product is CSARAYEQYF.

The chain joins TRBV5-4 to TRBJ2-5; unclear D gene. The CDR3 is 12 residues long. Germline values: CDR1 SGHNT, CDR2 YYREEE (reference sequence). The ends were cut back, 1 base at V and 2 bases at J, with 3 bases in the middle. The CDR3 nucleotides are TGTGCCAGCAGCTTGATTCAAGAGACCCAGTACTTC. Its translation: CASSLIQETQYF.

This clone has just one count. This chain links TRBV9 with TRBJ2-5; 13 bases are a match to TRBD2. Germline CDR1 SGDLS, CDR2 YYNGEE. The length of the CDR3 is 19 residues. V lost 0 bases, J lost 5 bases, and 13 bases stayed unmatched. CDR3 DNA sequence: TGTGCCAGCAGCGTAGCCTCCGGGACTAGCGGGACCACGTCGGAGACCCAGTACTTC. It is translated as CASSVASGTSGTTSETQYF.

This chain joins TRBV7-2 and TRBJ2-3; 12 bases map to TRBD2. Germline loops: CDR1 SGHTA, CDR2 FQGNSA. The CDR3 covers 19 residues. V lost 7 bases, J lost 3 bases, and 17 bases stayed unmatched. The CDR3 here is CASMGRRLAGDGATDTQYF. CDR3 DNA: TGTGCCAGCATGGGGAGGAGACTAGCGGGAGATGGTGCTACAGATACGCAGTATTTT.

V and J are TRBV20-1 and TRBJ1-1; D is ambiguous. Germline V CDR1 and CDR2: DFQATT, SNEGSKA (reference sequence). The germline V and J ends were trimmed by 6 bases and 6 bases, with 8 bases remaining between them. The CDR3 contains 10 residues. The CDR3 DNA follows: TGCAGTGCGGGCCGGGCTGAAGCTTTCTTT. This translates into CSAGRAEAFF.

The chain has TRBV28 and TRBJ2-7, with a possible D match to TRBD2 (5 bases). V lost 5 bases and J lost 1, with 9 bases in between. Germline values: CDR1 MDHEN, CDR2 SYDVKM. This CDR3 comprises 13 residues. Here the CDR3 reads CASSVRGSYEQYF. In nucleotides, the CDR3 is TGTGCCAGCAGTGTCCGAGGGTCCTACGAGCAGTACTTC.

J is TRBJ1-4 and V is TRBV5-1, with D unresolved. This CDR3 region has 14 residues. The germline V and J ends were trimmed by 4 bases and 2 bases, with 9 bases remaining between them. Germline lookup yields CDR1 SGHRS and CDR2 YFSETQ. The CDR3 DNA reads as TGCGCCAGCAGCCCGACTCGGACTAATGAAAAACTGTTTTTT. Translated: CASSPTRTNEKLFF.

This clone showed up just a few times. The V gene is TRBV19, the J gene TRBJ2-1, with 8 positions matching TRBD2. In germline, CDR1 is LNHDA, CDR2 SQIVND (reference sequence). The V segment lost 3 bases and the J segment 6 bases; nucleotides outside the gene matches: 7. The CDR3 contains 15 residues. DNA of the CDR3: TGTGCCAGTAGTATCATTTCGACTAGCGCCAATGAGCAGTTCTTC. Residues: CASSIISTSANEQFF. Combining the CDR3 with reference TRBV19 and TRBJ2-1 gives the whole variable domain DGGITQSPKYLFRKEGQNVTLSCEQNLNHDAMYWYRQDPGQGLRLIYYSQIVNDFQKGDIAEGYSVSREKKESFPLTVTSAQKNPTAFYLCASSIISTSANEQFFGPGTRLTVL.

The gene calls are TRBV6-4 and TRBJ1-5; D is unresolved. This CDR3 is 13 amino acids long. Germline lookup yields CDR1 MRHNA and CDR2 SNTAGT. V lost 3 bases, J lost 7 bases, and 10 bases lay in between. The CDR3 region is CASSEREGQPQHF. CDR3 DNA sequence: TGTGCCAGCAGTGAACGGGAGGGACAGCCCCAGCATTTT.

CDR3 residues: CASGRGADRSPEAFF. The CDR3 DNA follows: TGTGCCAGCGGCCGAGGGGCCGACAGGTCCCCTGAAGCTTTCTTT. The chain couples TRBV7-9 to TRBJ1-1, with D tentatively TRBD1 (6 bases). The CDR3 length is 15 residues. Germline assignment: CDR1 SEHNR and CDR2 FQNEAQ (reference sequence). Trimming cost V 8 bases and J 6 bases, with 22 bases left between them.

CDR3 region: CASRPGTSGEQYF. The CDR3 DNA is TGTGCCAGCCGTCCCGGGACTAGCGGTGAGCAGTACTTC. The rearrangement joins TRBV2 to TRBJ2-7; 11 nucleotides align to TRBD2. The CDR3 length is 13 residues. V shed 8 bases, J shed 7 bases, and the junction held 7 bases outside the gene matches. Looked up from germline, CDR1 is SNHLY and CDR2 is FYNNEI.

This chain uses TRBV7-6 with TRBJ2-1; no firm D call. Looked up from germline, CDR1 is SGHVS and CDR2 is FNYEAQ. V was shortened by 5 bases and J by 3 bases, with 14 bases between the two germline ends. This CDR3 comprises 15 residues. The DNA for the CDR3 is TGTGCCAGCAGCCCCTTGACCCGTGTCTACAATGAGCAGTTCTTC. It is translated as CASSPLTRVYNEQFF. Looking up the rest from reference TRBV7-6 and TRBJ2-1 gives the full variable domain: GAGVSQSPRYKVTKRGQDVALRCDPISGHVSLYWYRQALGQGPEFLTYFNYEAQQDKSGLPNDRFSAERPEGSISTLTIQRTEQRDSAMYRCASSPLTRVYNEQFFGPGTRLTVL.

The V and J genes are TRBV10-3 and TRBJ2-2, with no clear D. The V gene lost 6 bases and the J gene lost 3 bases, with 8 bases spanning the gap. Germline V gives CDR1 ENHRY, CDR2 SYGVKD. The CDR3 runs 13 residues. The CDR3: CAISYSHTGELFF. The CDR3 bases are TGTGCCATCAGCTACTCGCACACCGGGGAGCTGTTTTTT.

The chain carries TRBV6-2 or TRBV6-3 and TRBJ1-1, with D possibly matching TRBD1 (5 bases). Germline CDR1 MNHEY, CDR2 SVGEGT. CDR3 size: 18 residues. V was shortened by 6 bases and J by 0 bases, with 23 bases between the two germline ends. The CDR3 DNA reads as TGTGCCAGCAGCCGTTACCCCGCAGGGACCCAGATGAACACTGAAGCTTTCTTT. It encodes CASSRYPAGTQMNTEAFF.

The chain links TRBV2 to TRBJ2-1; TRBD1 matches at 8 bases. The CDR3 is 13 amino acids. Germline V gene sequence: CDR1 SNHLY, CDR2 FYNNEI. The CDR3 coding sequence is TGTGGTGGACAGGGAAGTTTATTGGATGAGCAGTTCTTC. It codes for CGGQGSLLDEQFF.

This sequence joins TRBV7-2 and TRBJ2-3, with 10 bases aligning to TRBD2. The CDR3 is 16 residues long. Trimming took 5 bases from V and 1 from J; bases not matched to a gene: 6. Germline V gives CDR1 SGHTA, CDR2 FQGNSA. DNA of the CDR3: TGTGCCAGCAGCCCGCGACTAGCGGGTGGCACAGATACGCAGTATTTT. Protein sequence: CASSPRLAGGTDTQYF.

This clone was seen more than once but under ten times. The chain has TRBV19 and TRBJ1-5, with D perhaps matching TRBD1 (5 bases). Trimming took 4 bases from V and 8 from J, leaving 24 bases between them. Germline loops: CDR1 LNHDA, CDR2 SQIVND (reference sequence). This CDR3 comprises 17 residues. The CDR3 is CASSRGFGAAAREPQHF. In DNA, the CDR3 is TGTGCCAGTAGTAGGGGGTTCGGGGCAGCGGCTAGGGAGCCCCAGCATTTT.

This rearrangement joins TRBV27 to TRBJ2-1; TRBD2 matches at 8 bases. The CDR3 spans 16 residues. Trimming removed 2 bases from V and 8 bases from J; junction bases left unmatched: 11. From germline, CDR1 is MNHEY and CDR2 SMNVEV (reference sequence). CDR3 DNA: TGTGCCAGCAGTTTAGGGACGGGAGGGCCCTCGGATGAGCAGTTCTTC. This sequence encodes CASSLGTGGPSDEQFF.

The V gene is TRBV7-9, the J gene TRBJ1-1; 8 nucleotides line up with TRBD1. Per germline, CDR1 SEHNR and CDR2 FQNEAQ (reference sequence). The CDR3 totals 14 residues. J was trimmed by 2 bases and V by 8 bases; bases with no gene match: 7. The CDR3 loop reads CASGRRGRNTEAFF. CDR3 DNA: TGTGCCAGCGGACGCAGGGGGCGAAACACTGAAGCTTTCTTT.

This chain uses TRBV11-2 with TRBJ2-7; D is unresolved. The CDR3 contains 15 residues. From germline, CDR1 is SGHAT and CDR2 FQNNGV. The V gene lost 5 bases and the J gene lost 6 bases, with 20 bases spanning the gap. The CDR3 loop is CASSPILEAGSEQYF. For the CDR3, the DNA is TGTGCCAGCAGCCCAATTTTAGAAGCTGGGTCCGAGCAGTACTTC. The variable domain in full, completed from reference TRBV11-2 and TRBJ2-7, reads EAGVAQSPRYKIIEKRQSVAFWCNPISGHATLYWYQQILGQGPKLLIQFQNNGVVDDSQLPKDRFSAERLKGVDSTLKIQPAKLEDSAVYLCASSPILEAGSEQYFGPGTRLTVT.

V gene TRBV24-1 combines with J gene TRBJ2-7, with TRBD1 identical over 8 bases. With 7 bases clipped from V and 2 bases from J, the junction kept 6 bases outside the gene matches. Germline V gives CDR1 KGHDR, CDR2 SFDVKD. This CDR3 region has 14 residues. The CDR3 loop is CATSPGQATYEQYF. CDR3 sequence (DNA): TGTGCCACCAGCCCGGGACAGGCCACCTACGAGCAGTACTTC.

In DNA, the CDR3 is TGTGCCAGCAGCTTTTTAGCGGGGGGCGCCCCCGGGGAGCTGTTTTTT. Translating it yields CASSFLAGGAPGELFF. J is TRBJ2-2 and V is TRBV5-6, with TRBD2 matching over 10 bases. The CDR3 is 16 amino acids. The trim removed 2 bases at V and 6 bases at J, leaving 7 bases unmatched. The germline CDR1 and CDR2 sequences are SGHDT and YYEEEE.

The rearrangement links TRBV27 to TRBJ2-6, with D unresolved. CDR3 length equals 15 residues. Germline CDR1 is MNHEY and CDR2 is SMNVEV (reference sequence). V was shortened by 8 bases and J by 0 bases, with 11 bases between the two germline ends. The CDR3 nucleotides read TGTGCCAGCGGACCAGAGAGCTCTGGGGCCAACGTCCTGACTTTC. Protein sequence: CASGPESSGANVLTF.

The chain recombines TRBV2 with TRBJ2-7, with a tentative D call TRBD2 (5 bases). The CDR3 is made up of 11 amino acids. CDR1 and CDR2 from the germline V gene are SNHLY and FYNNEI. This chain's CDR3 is CASEEVYEQYF. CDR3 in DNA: TGTGCTAGCGAGGAAGTCTACGAGCAGTACTTC.